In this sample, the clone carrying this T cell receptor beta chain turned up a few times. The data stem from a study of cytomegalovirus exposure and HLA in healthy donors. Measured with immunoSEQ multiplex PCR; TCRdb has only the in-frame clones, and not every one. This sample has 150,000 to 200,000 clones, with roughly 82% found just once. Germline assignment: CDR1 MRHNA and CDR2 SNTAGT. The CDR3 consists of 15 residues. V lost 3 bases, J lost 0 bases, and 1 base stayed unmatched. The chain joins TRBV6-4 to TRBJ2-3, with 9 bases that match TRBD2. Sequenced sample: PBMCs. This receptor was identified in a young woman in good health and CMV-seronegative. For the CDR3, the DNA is TGTGCCAGCAGTGAGCGGGGGGGCAGCACAGATACGCAGTATTTT. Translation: CASSERGGSTDTQYF.